The 23 T cell receptor beta chains given below trace back to one sample, sequenced in a study of OX40 agonist ivuxolimab in advanced cancers. Libraries were prepared by immunoSEQ multiplex PCR; TCRdb keeps only in-frame clonotypes and omits some of them. The sample records about 70,000 clones, more than 70% being singletons. This sample comprised CD4+ or CD8+ T cells sorted from blood, obtained in a trial of the OX40 agonist ivuxolimab. These receptors were taken from an adult with an advanced solid tumor such as melanoma, head and neck, liver or kidney cancer.

The V and J genes are TRBV5-1 and TRBJ2-7; D gene ambiguous. CDR1 and CDR2 (germline): SGHRS, YFSETQ. The CDR3 length is 15 residues. Trimming cost V 4 bases and J 2 bases, with 16 bases left between them. The CDR3 DNA is TGCGCCAGCAGCCTAAATCTGGACGGCCCCTACGAGCAGTACTTC. It encodes CASSLNLDGPYEQYF.

Note on this clone: The sample contains more than one DNA sequence encoding this CDR3. V is TRBV4-2 and J is TRBJ2-5; TRBD1 might be the D (6 bases). V was clipped by 1 base and J by 2 bases, with 8 bases between them. Germline CDR1 reads LGHNA; CDR2 reads YNFKEQ. The CDR3 runs to 14 residues. Written as DNA, the CDR3 is TGTGCCAGCAGCCAAGGGACAGAACAAGAGACCCAGTACTTC. It specifies CASSQGTEQETQYF.

This clone came up once. The rearrangement joins TRBV9 to TRBJ2-7; 8 positions match TRBD1. In germline, CDR1 is SGDLS, CDR2 YYNGEE. The CDR3 is made up of 15 amino acids. V lost 0 bases to trimming and J lost 7 bases; unmatched junction nucleotides: 9. The CDR3 is CASSVDGQGVSEQYF. As DNA, the CDR3 is TGTGCCAGCAGCGTAGATGGACAGGGAGTAAGTGAGCAGTACTTC. The variable domain in full, completed from reference TRBV9 and TRBJ2-7, reads DSGVTQTPKHLITATGQRVTLRCSPRSGDLSVYWYQQSLDQGLQFLIQYYNGEERAKGNILERFSAQQFPDLHSELNLSSLELGDSALYFCASSVDGQGVSEQYFGPGTRLTVT.

The chain uses TRBV2 and TRBJ2-2, with D possibly TRBD1 on 6 matching bases. Germline V gene sequence: CDR1 SNHLY, CDR2 FYNNEI. V shed 6 bases and J shed 0 bases, with 11 bases lying between them. There are 15 residues in the CDR3. CDR3 loop: CASRETGPNTGELFF. In nucleotides, the CDR3 is TGTGCCAGCAGAGAGACAGGACCGAACACCGGGGAGCTGTTTTTT.

This clone has a handful of counts. V gene TRBV4-3 combines with J gene TRBJ2-5; 8 nucleotides line up with TRBD1. V dropped 1 base and J dropped 10; count of bases not matched to a gene: 8. CDR1 and CDR2 from the germline V gene are LGHNA and YSLEER. The CDR3 has 14 residues. Here the CDR3 DNA reads TGCGCCAGCAGCCAAGGGGGGGACAGGCCGAGCCAGTACTTC. Amino acid sequence: CASSQGGDRPSQYF.

This clone was seen a single time. V is TRBV5-4 and J is TRBJ2-1; D is undetermined. The CDR3 has 11 amino acids. Deletions cut 4 bases from V and 8 bases from J, with 7 bases between. Germline V lookup: CDR1 SGHNT, CDR2 YYREEE (reference sequence). This chain's CDR3 is CASSTDYEQFF. For the CDR3, the DNA is TGTGCCAGCAGCACCGACTATGAGCAGTTCTTC.

This chain links TRBV7-3 with TRBJ1-1; perhaps TRBD1 as D (6 bases). CDR3 length: 14 residues. Between the trimmed V and J ends, which lost 3 bases and 4 bases, there was a span of 12 bases. Germline CDR1 is SGHTA and CDR2 is FQGTGA. The CDR3 loop is CASSFAGVVTEAFF. The CDR3 DNA is TGTGCCAGCAGCTTTGCAGGGGTGGTCACTGAAGCTTTCTTT.

The V and J genes are TRBV2 and TRBJ2-3; no firm D call. Deletions cut 4 bases from V and 4 bases from J, with 3 bases between. This CDR3 is built from 11 residues. The germline V gene has CDR1 SNHLY and CDR2 FYNNEI. The CDR3, as DNA: TGTGCCAGCAGTGTGGCAGATACGCAGTATTTT. It codes for CASSVADTQYF.

The chain carries TRBV27 and TRBJ2-3; TRBD2 matches 10 bases. Germline-derived CDR1 and CDR2 are MNHEY and SMNVEV (reference sequence). Trimming took 3 bases from V and 4 from J; bases not matched to a gene: 7. CDR3 length equals 16 residues. CDR3 loop: CASSFLSSGRADTQYF. CDR3 DNA sequence: TGTGCCAGCAGTTTCCTCTCTAGCGGGAGAGCAGATACGCAGTATTTT.

This chain uses TRBV5-1 with TRBJ2-7; a possible D gene is TRBD2 (6 bases). Germline V gene data show CDR1 as SGHRS and CDR2 as YFSETQ. V was shortened by 4 bases and J by 2 bases, with 13 bases between the two germline ends. The CDR3 spans 14 residues. The CDR3 coding sequence is TGCGCCAGCAGCGGGACTGTGGGCACCTACGAGCAGTACTTC. Its translation is CASSGTVGTYEQYF.

This sequence joins TRBV5-5 and TRBJ2-3; possibly TRBD2 for D (5 bases). CDR1 is SGHKS, CDR2 YYEKEE, per germline (reference sequence). Trimming cost V 0 bases and J 5 bases, with 16 bases left between them. This CDR3 spans 16 amino acids. The CDR3: CASSLEYGTAGDTQYF. CDR3 DNA: TGTGCCAGCAGCTTGGAGTACGGCACCGCGGGAGATACGCAGTATTTT.

This chain joins TRBV30 and TRBJ1-1; the D is unclear. There are 17 residues in the CDR3. The V and J ends lost 0 bases and 5 bases respectively, with 22 bases between them. Germline V gene sequence: CDR1 GTSNPN, CDR2 SVGIG (reference sequence). CDR3 region: CAWSVRSGVGMRTEAFF. DNA of the CDR3: TGTGCCTGGAGTGTAAGGTCCGGGGTGGGTATGAGGACTGAAGCTTTCTTT. Based on the CDR3 plus reference TRBV30 and TRBJ1-1, the full variable domain is SQTIHQWPATLVQPVGSPLSLECTVEGTSNPNLYWYRQAAGRGLQLLFYSVGIGQISSEVPQNLSASRPQDRQFILSSKKLLLSDSGFYLCAWSVRSGVGMRTEAFFGQGTRLTVV.

The DNA for the CDR3 is TGTGCCACCAGCAGAATCAATGAGCAGTTCTTC. It yields the protein CATSRINEQFF. V gene TRBV15 combines with J gene TRBJ2-1; D unresolved. With 2 bases removed from V and 6 bases from J, the gap between germline ends came to 2 bases. The V gene's germline CDR1 is LNHNV and CDR2 YYDKDF (reference sequence). The CDR3 is 11 residues long.

This clone was observed a single time. V gene TRBV27 combines with J gene TRBJ1-2; 9 bases are shared with TRBD1. V lost 7 bases, J lost 5 bases, and 8 bases stayed unmatched. Germline V gene sequence: CDR1 MNHEY, CDR2 SMNVEV (reference sequence). This CDR3 comprises 14 residues. The CDR3 DNA follows: TGTGCCAGCAATCCCGGGGGGACAGGGTATGGCTACACCTTC. It yields the protein CASNPGGTGYGYTF.

The chain carries TRBV29-1 and TRBJ1-1, with D maybe TRBD1 (5 bases). Germline V lookup: CDR1 SQVTM, CDR2 ANQGSEA. The CDR3 totals 14 residues. Trimming removed 5 bases at V and 5 bases at J, with 18 bases between. In DNA, the CDR3 is TGCAGCGTTCGGAGGGGAAGCCGAGGGACTGAAGCTTTCTTT. Translating it yields CSVRRGSRGTEAFF.

This chain joins TRBV25-1 and TRBJ2-7, with TRBD1 matching 7 bases. The V gene's germline CDR1 is MGHDK and CDR2 SYGVNS. J was trimmed by 3 bases and V by 5 bases; bases with no gene match: 4. This CDR3 has 13 residues. In DNA form, the CDR3 reads TGTGCCAGCAGTATAGGGACAGTCTACGAGCAGTACTTC. Its translation: CASSIGTVYEQYF.

The chain couples TRBV7-8 to TRBJ1-1; D call uncertain. The V end lost 6 bases, the J end lost 1 base, and 12 bases lay between the germline ends. CDR1 is SGHVS and CDR2 is FQNEAQ in the germline V gene. The CDR3 totals 14 residues. The DNA for the CDR3 is TGTGCCAGCAGTATAGGACGGTCGAACACTGAAGCTTTCTTT. It yields the protein CASSIGRSNTEAFF.

This clone was counted between two and nine times. The rearrangement links TRBV7-3 to TRBJ2-3; perhaps TRBD2 as D (5 bases). Germline CDR1 is SGHTA and CDR2 is FQGTGA. The CDR3 runs 9 residues. The CDR3 loop is CCGPEAQYF. CDR3 coding DNA: TGTTGCGGGCCCGAGGCGCAGTATTTT. The full variable domain, rest sourced from reference TRBV7-3 and TRBJ2-3, is GAGVSQTPSNKVTEKGKYVELRCDPISGHTALYWYRQSLGQGPEFLIYFQGTGAADDSGLPNDRFFAVRPEGSVSTLKIQRTERGDSAVYLCCGPEAQYFGPGTRLTVL.

The chain couples TRBV2 to TRBJ2-3; D is undetermined. The V gene lost 8 bases and the J gene lost 6 bases, with 6 bases spanning the gap. CDR3 length: 10 residues. CDR1 and CDR2 (germline): SNHLY, FYNNEI. Here the CDR3 DNA reads TGTGCCAGCCGGGCGGATACGCAGTATTTT. This codes for CASRADTQYF. The full variable domain, with the rest looked up from reference TRBV2 and TRBJ2-3, is EPEVTQTPSHQVTQMGQEVILRCVPISNHLYFYWYRQILGQKVEFLVSFYNNEISEKSEIFDDQFSVERPDGSNFTLKIRSTKLEDSAMYFCASRADTQYFGPGTRLTVL.

The rearrangement uses TRBV27 and TRBJ2-4; possible D gene TRBD2, 5 bases. Germline V CDR1 and CDR2: MNHEY, SMNVEV (reference sequence). The CDR3 has 14 amino acids. V was shortened by 5 bases and J by 3 bases, with 11 bases between the two germline ends. The CDR3 DNA reads as TGTGCCAGCAGTCCCCTCGGGGACAAAAACATTCAGTACTTC. Protein product: CASSPLGDKNIQYF.

V gene TRBV13 combines with J gene TRBJ2-7, with D possibly matching TRBD2 (5 bases). The CDR3 consists of 14 residues. V lost 5 bases to trimming and J lost 2 bases, with 13 bases between them. Germline values: CDR1 PRHDT, CDR2 FYEKMQ (reference sequence). Written as DNA, the CDR3 is TGTGCCAGCAGCCTGGGGAGTTCGGCCTACGAGCAGTACTTC. This gives the protein CASSLGSSAYEQYF.

Points on this clone: A read error may produce the germline difference seen at one junction end. The chain combines TRBV10-1 with TRBJ2-3; 7 nucleotides match TRBD2. The CDR3 extends over 11 amino acids. Germline values: CDR1 WNHNN, CDR2 SYGVQD (reference sequence). In nucleotides, the CDR3 is TGCGCCAGCCCAACACCGGGACTACTCATATTT. Translation gives CASPTPGLLIF.

The chain carries TRBV7-3 and TRBJ2-5; the match to TRBD2 covers 11 bases. The CDR3 spans 15 residues. From germline, CDR1 is SGHTA and CDR2 FQGTGA. V trimming: 5 bases; J trimming: 4 bases; junction bases outside the gene matches: 6. This CDR3 reads CASSDSGRAGETQYF. CDR3 DNA sequence: TGTGCCAGCAGCGATAGCGGGAGGGCCGGAGAGACCCAGTACTTC.